The clone carrying this T cell receptor (beta chain) was counted many times. Its matching antigen is unknown. Stated time point: persistent/refractory GD, antithyroid drugs over 5 years with positive TRAb. Making the TCR library involved RNA that had been extracted from PBMCs. Investigators prepared the TCR beta libraries by applying iRepertoire HTBI primers and Arm-PCR of CDR3 regions. TCRdb recomputed calls from the multiplex PCR reads with MiXCR, one row per CDR3 protein. The profile shows hundreds of thousands of distinct CDR3 sequences, 20% to 25% of them singletons. This sample was included in a study of regulatory T cells in long-lasting Graves disease. In the study overall: A definition of persistent Graves' disease required over 5 years of antithyroid drugs plus positive TSH receptor antibodies. Study-wide points: TCR diversity was lower in persistent Graves' patients than in newly diagnosed ones. Persistent cases favored TRBV28, TRBJ1-2 and TRBJ2-5. Whereas about a thousand public clonotypes were shared by new patients, persistent patients shared more, at a few thousand.

Trimming pared 6 bases from V and 2 bases from J, leaving 17 bases between. The CDR3 length is 16 residues. Sequenced material: peripheral blood mononuclear cells (PBMCs), taken when the disease was refractory, from a patient treated with antithyroid drugs. This receptor was identified in a female donor with Graves disease. V usage is TRBV12-3 or TRBV12-4 and J usage is TRBJ1-5; unclear D gene. CDR3: CASSLNGSPGNQPQHF. CDR3 DNA sequence: TGTGCCAGCAGCCTTAACGGGTCTCCGGGCAATCAGCCCCAGCATTTT.